This T cell receptor (beta chain) stems from a study of CD8 T cells in ankylosing spondylitis. Findings and limits, study-wide: For ankylosing spondylitis blood, a TCR beta motif of 7 or 8 highly homologous variants appeared characteristic. Matched ankylosing spondylitis synovial fluid reportedly contained a significantly enriched population of disease-linked clones.

For TCR beta, libraries came from quantitative 5'-RACE with molecular barcodes. TCRdb independently ran MiXCR on the 5' RACE reads; one entry per CDR3 protein. In the table there are about 540,000 distinct CDR3 sequences, 10% to 15% of which are singletons. The table lists this clonotype with many counts. Its antigen is undetermined. Germline V gene lookup returns CDR1 SQVTM and CDR2 ANQGSEA. CDR3 length: 13 amino acids. V was trimmed by 8 bases and J by 0 bases, leaving 11 bases between them. The sequenced sample consisted of blood, either unsorted or a sorted T cell fraction (not recorded which). The J gene is TRBJ2-1, the V gene TRBV29-1; D uncertain. This receptor was obtained from a male donor with ankylosing spondylitis. In DNA, the CDR3 is TGCAGCACCGGACGCCGCTCCTACAATGAGCAGTTCTTC. Protein product: CSTGRRSYNEQFF.